One and the same sample provided the 10 T cell receptor beta chains below, sequenced in a study of T cell responses to AZD1222 COVID-19 vaccine. Clones were read by immunoSEQ multiplex PCR, and TCRdb kept only the in-frame ones, dropping some. The sample holds roughly 200,000 clones; 93% are singletons and the top ten take approximately 1%. The sequencing used peripheral blood, collected on day 0 of MenACWY control vaccination. These receptors came from an adult in good health.

The rearrangement uses TRBV7-9 and TRBJ2-3; 10 bases map to TRBD2. Trimming took 3 bases from V and 0 from J; bases not matched to a gene: 9. This CDR3 has 18 amino acids. Germline CDR1 and CDR2: SEHNR and FQNEAQ (reference sequence). The CDR3 nucleotides are TGTGCCAGCAGCTTCCGGCTAGCGGGGGAAAGAAGCACAGATACGCAGTATTTT. Translation gives CASSFRLAGERSTDTQYF.

This clone was counted a few times. V is TRBV5-5 and J is TRBJ2-2; 8 nucleotides align to TRBD1. The V segment lost 2 bases and the J segment 3 bases; nucleotides outside the gene matches: 3. Germline values: CDR1 SGHKS, CDR2 YYEKEE (reference sequence). This CDR3 is built from 15 residues. The chain's CDR3 is CASSFTGGYTGELFF. Here the CDR3 DNA reads TGTGCCAGCAGCTTTACAGGGGGATACACCGGGGAGCTGTTTTTT. Based on the CDR3 plus reference TRBV5-5 and TRBJ2-2, the full variable domain is DAGVTQSPTHLIKTRGQQVTLRCSPISGHKSVSWYQQVLGQGPQFIFQYYEKEERGRGNFPDRFSARQFPNYSSELNVNALLLGDSALYLCASSFTGGYTGELFFGEGSRLTVL.

This clone was seen more than once but under ten times. This chain uses TRBV30 with TRBJ2-7; D might be TRBD1 or TRBD2, each matching 6 bases. V was clipped by 0 bases and J by 5 bases, with 11 bases between them. The CDR3 contains 13 residues. Germline CDR1 reads GTSNPN; CDR2 reads SVGIG (reference sequence). In nucleotides, the CDR3 is TGTGCCTGGAGTGTAAGGAGGGGGGACGAGCAGTACTTC. Amino acids: CAWSVRRGDEQYF.

The rearrangement links TRBV28 to TRBJ2-7, with 9 nucleotides matching TRBD1. The CDR3 consists of 15 residues. The V and J ends lost 6 bases and 2 bases, in that order; junction bases with no gene match: 8. The germline gives CDR1 MDHEN, CDR2 SYDVKM. This CDR3 reads CASSSRDRAPYEQYF. The CDR3 DNA reads as TGTGCCAGCAGCTCCCGGGACAGGGCCCCCTACGAGCAGTACTTC. Full variable domain (missing parts from reference TRBV28 and TRBJ2-7): DVKVTQSSRYLVKRTGEKVFLECVQDMDHENMFWYRQDPGLGLRLIYFSYDVKMKEKGDIPEGYSVSREKKERFSLILESASTNQTSMYLCASSSRDRAPYEQYFGPGTRLTVT.

This chain joins TRBV19 and TRBJ1-5; maybe TRBD1 (5 bases). The CDR3 contains 14 residues. Trimming took 7 bases from V and 2 from J, leaving 12 bases between them. The germline V gene has CDR1 LNHDA and CDR2 SQIVND (reference sequence). This chain's CDR3 is CASKSGLGNQPQHF. The CDR3, as DNA: TGTGCCAGTAAGTCAGGGTTAGGCAATCAGCCCCAGCATTTT. The full variable domain, in which reference TRBV19 and TRBJ1-5 provide the parts outside the CDR3, is DGGITQSPKYLFRKEGQNVTLSCEQNLNHDAMYWYRQDPGQGLRLIYYSQIVNDFQKGDIAEGYSVSREKKESFPLTVTSAQKNPTAFYLCASKSGLGNQPQHFGDGTRLSIL.

The rearrangement joins TRBV15 to TRBJ2-7, with TRBD1 identical over 10 bases. Germline-derived CDR1 and CDR2 are LNHNV and YYDKDF (reference sequence). This CDR3 spans 13 amino acids. Germline trimming cut 9 bases from V and 4 bases from J; bases unmatched to any gene: 6. The CDR3 nucleotides read TGTGCCACGGGACAGGGACAGGGGTACGAGCAGTACTTC. The encoded protein is CATGQGQGYEQYF.

The DNA for the CDR3 is TGTGCCAGCAGTTCCTTCACTGAAGCTTTCTTT. Its translation is CASSSFTEAFF. V and J are TRBV28 and TRBJ1-1; no definite D call. V was clipped by 4 bases and J by 4 bases, with 4 bases between them. The length of the CDR3 is 11 residues. CDR1 is MDHEN and CDR2 is SYDVKM in the germline V gene.

The chain recombines TRBV2 with TRBJ2-5; unclear D gene. The CDR3 loop spans 12 amino acids. Trimming left V 4 bases short and J 2 bases short, with 5 bases between. Germline V lookup: CDR1 SNHLY, CDR2 FYNNEI. CDR3 in DNA: TGTGCCAGCAGTGGTGCGCAAGAGACCCAGTACTTC. It codes for CASSGAQETQYF.

The rearrangement links TRBV28 to TRBJ1-2; 7 nucleotides line up with TRBD1. Germline assignment: CDR1 MDHEN and CDR2 SYDVKM. CDR3 length: 15 residues. The J segment lost 2 bases and the V segment lost 3 bases, leaving 6 bases of the junction unmatched. The DNA for the CDR3 is TGTGCCAGCAGTTTGCCGACAGGGCTAAACTATGGCTACACCTTC. Its translation is CASSLPTGLNYGYTF.

In this sample, this clone turned up once. This chain connects TRBV7-2 to TRBJ2-7; TRBD2 is a possible D gene (5 bases). In germline, CDR1 is SGHTA, CDR2 FQGNSA. V was shortened by 1 base and J by 9 bases, with 25 bases between the two germline ends. This CDR3 contains 17 residues. The CDR3 loop is CASSLGRRAGATYRQYF. The CDR3 bases are TGTGCCAGCAGCTTAGGGCGACGTGCGGGCGCTACATACAGGCAGTACTTC.